This TCR beta chain was identified in a study of shared clonotypes between healthy human individuals. Study-wide context: Contributing individuals were two females and a few males aged 18 to 49.

The CD4+ fraction was divided into a CD45RA+ naive subset and a CD45RA-negative memory subset. From germline, CDR1 is MNHEY and CDR2 SVGAGI. This CDR3 has 15 residues. The J segment lost 3 bases and the V segment lost 6 bases, leaving 3 bases of the junction unmatched. Genomic DNA (from each subset) was split evenly across several immunoSEQ plates. TCRdb's copy holds only in-frame clones and misses some; the assay was immunoSEQ multiplex PCR. Among 2 million to 2.5 million clones listed, around 92% were seen once. The receptor comes from a young man in good health. Some clones in this sample may be carry-over from other donors' samples. This chain uses TRBV6-5 with TRBJ2-1; 12 positions agree with TRBD2. Sequences were obtained from naive CD4+ T cells from PBMCs. Subset here: CD45RA+ positively selected. The CDR3 region has the DNA TGTGCCAGCAGCCAACTAGCGGGAGGCTACAATGAGCAGTTCTTC. Translated: CASSQLAGGYNEQFF.